These T cell receptor beta chains were read from a single sample in a study of control samples from healthy donors and cancer patients. Sequencing used immunoSEQ multiplex PCR; TCRdb keeps in-frame clones, though not all of them. The table has some 9,500 clones, about 91% seen once. Input material: PBMCs. Receptors originate from a man in his 60s with colorectal cancer. CDR3s include the opening cysteine and the closing phenylalanine or tryptophan. D genes are given only for firm matches. The size of a clone is reported for some rows only, either as once, few or many, or as a class for expanded clones.

V	size	J	D	CDR3	DNA
TRBV2	NA	TRBJ1-2	NA	CASRAGVGYGYTF	TGTGCCAGCAGAGCAGGGGTTGGCTATGGCTACACCTTC
TRBV5-1	NA	TRBJ2-3	TRBD2	CASSLVSGAEDTQYF	TGCGCCAGCAGCTTGGTTAGCGGGGCTGAAGATACGCAGTATTTT
TRBV28	NA	TRBJ1-2	NA	CASSFGGAYGYTF	TGTGCCAGCAGTTTTGGGGGGGCATATGGCTACACCTTC
TRBV3-1/TRBV3-2	NA	TRBJ2-3	TRBD1	CASSQGTGGADTQYF	TGTGCCAGCAGCCAGGGGACAGGAGGGGCAGATACGCAGTATTTT
TRBV24-1	once	TRBJ1-2	TRBD1	CAKTTGALAFYGYTF	TGTGCCAAAACCACAGGGGCCCTTGCTTTCTATGGCTACACCTTC
TRBV7-9	NA	TRBJ2-7	TRBD2	CASTLGEGYGVYEQYF	TGTGCCAGCACCCTAGGGGAGGGGTATGGGGTGTACGAGCAGTACTTC
TRBV7-2	NA	TRBJ2-7	NA	CASSLGQIYEQYF	TGTGCCAGCAGCTTGGGCCAAATCTACGAGCAGTACTTC
TRBV30	NA	TRBJ1-2	NA	CAWSVGYFGGYTF	TGTGCCTGGAGTGTCGGATATTTTGGGGGCTACACCTTC
TRBV6-5	NA	TRBJ1-1	TRBD1	CASTTEGANTEAFF	TGTGCCAGCACTACGGAGGGGGCGAACACTGAAGCTTTCTTT
TRBV4-1	NA	TRBJ2-7	NA	CASSQTTGYYEQYF	TGCGCCAGCAGCCAAACTACAGGTTACTACGAGCAGTACTTC
TRBV28	NA	TRBJ1-1	TRBD1	CASFRDRLNTEAFF	TGTGCCAGCTTTAGGGACAGGTTGAACACTGAAGCTTTCTTT
TRBV7-2	NA	TRBJ2-3	NA	CASSFTLAAHNTDTQYF	TGTGCCAGCAGCTTCACCTTGGCGGCACATAACACAGATACGCAGTATTTT
TRBV28	NA	TRBJ2-3	NA	CASSPAMGGAGDTQYF	TGTGCCAGCAGTCCAGCTATGGGGGGCGCAGGAGATACGCAGTATTTT
TRBV29-1	NA	TRBJ2-7	NA	CSAGWGGHSYEQYF	TGCAGCGCCGGGTGGGGCGGGCATTCCTACGAGCAGTACTTC
TRBV27	NA	TRBJ2-5	NA	CASRRGAQETQYF	TGTGCCAGTCGGCGGGGAGCACAAGAGACCCAGTACTTC
TRBV6-5	NA	TRBJ1-3	TRBD1	CASRRGQVPGNTIYF	TGTGCCAGCAGGCGGGGACAGGTTCCTGGAAACACCATATATTTT